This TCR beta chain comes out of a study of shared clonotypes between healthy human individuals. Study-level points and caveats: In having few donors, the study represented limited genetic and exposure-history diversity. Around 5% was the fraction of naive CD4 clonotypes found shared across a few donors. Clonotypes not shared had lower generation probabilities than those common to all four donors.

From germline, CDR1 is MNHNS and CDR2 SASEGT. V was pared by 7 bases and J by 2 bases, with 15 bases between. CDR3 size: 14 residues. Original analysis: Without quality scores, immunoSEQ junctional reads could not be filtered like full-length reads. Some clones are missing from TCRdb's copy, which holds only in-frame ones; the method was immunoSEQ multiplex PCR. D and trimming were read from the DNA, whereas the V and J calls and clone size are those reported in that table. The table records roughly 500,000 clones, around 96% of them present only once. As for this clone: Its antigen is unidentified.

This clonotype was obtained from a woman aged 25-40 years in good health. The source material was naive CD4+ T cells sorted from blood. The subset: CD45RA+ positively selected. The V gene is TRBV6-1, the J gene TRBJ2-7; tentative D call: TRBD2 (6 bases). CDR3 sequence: CASTWDLRAYEQYF. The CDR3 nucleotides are TGTGCCAGCACGTGGGACTTGCGGGCCTACGAGCAGTACTTC.